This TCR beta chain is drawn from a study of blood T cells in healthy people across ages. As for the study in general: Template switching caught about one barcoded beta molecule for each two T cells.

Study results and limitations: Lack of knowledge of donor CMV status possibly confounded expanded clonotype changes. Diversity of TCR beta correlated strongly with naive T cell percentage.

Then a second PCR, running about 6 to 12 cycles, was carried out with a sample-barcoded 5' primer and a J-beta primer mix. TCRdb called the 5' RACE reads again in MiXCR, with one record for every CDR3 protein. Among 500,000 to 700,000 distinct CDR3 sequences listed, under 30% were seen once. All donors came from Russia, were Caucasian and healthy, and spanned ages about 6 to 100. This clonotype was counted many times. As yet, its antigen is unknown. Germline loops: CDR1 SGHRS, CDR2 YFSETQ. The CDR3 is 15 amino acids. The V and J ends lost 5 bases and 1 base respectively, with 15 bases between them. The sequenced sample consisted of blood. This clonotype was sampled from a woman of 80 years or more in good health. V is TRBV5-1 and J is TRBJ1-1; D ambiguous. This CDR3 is CASRLQITGNTEAFF. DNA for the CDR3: TGCGCCAGCAGACTACAAATCACCGGGAACACTGAAGCTTTCTTT.